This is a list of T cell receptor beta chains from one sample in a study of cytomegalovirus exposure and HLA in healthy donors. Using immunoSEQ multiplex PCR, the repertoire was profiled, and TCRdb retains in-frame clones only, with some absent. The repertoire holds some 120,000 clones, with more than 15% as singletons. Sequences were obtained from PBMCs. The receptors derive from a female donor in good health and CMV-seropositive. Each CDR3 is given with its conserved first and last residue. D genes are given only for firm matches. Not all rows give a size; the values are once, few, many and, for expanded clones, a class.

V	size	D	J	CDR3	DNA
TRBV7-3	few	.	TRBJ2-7	CASSLDGGPYEQYF	TGTGCCAGCAGCTTGGACGGGGGTCCCTACGAGCAGTACTTC
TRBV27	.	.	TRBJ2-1	CASSWGGIRFF	TGTGCCAGCAGTTGGGGCGGGATTCGGTTCTTC
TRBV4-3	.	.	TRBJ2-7	CASSQEAWAVDEQYF	TGCGCCAGCAGCCAAGAGGCGTGGGCAGTAGACGAGCAGTACTTC
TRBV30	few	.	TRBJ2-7	CAWSADRPEQYF	TGTGCCTGGAGCGCGGACAGACCCGAGCAGTACTTC
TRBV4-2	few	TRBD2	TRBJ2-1	CASSQVRGGRAGNEQFF	TGTGCCAGCAGCCAAGTTAGGGGCGGGAGGGCCGGGAATGAGCAGTTCTTC
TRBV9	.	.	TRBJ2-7	CASSVAGGPYYEQYF	TGTGCCAGCAGCGTAGCCGGGGGACCCTACTACGAGCAGTACTTC
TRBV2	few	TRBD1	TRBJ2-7	CASSGDRGNYEQYF	TGTGCCAGCAGCGGGGACAGGGGGAACTACGAGCAGTACTTC
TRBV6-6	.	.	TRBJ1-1	CASSYRAGINSEAFF	TGTGCCAGCAGTTACAGGGCAGGGATCAACTCTGAAGCTTTCTTT
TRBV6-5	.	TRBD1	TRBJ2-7	CASSLDRGLEQYF	TGTGCCAGCAGCCTGGACAGGGGGCTAGAGCAGTACTTC
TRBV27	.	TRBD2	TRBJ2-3	CASGPGLAGGTGFPDTQYF	TGTGCCAGCGGCCCGGGACTAGCGGGAGGGACGGGGTTTCCAGATACGCAGTATTTT
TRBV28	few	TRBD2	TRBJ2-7	CASSLWTSGLYEQYF	TGTGCCAGCAGTTTATGGACTAGCGGCCTATACGAGCAGTACTTC
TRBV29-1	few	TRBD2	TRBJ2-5	CSVDSAGRETQYF	TGCAGCGTTGATTCAGCGGGACGGGAGACCCAGTACTTC
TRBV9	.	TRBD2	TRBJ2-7	CASSPHSGTSPYEQYF	TGTGCCAGCAGCCCCCATTCCGGGACTAGCCCCTACGAGCAGTACTTC
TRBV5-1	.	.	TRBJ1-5	CASSLGAGGNQPQHF	TGCGCCAGCAGCTTGGGGGCAGGGGGCAATCAGCCCCAGCATTTT
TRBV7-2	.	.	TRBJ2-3	CASSFGGDTQYF	TGTGCCAGCAGCTTTGGAGGGGATACGCAGTATTTT
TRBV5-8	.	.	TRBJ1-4	CASLFGPTNEKLFF	TGTGCCAGCCTCTTCGGTCCAACTAATGAAAAACTGTTTTTT
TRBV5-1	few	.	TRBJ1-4	CASSWTAAPWSNEKLFF	TGCGCCAGCAGCTGGACAGCAGCACCTTGGTCTAATGAAAAACTGTTTTTT
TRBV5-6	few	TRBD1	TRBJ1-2	CASRLQGALDGYTF	TGTGCCAGCAGACTTCAGGGGGCGCTTGATGGCTACACCTTC
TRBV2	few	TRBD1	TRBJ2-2	CASRSPPDRAMRLGYTGELFF	TGTGCCAGCAGAAGCCCCCCCGACAGGGCGATGAGATTAGGGTACACCGGGGAGCTGTTTTTT
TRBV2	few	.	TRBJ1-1	CASSVDSPEAFF	TGTGCCAGCAGTGTGGACTCCCCCGAAGCTTTCTTT
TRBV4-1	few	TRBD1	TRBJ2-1	CASSPGQGANYNEQFF	TGCGCCAGCAGCCCGGGACAGGGGGCCAACTACAATGAGCAGTTCTTC
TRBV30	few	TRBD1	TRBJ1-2	CALRGLRRNYGYTF	TGTGCGTTGAGGGGGCTCAGGAGGAACTATGGCTACACCTTC
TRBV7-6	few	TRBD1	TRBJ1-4	CASRAGTGGEKLFF	TGTGCCAGCAGGGCCGGGACAGGCGGGGAAAAACTGTTTTTT
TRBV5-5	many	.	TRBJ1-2	CASSLGPKAGGYTF	TGTGCCAGCAGCTTGGGGCCCAAAGCGGGCGGCTACACCTTC
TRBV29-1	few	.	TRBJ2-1	CSVDRGNYNEQFF	TGCAGCGTTGACAGGGGTAACTACAATGAGCAGTTCTTC
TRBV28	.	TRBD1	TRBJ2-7	CASWRQGRNYEQYF	TGTGCCAGCTGGCGACAGGGGAGAAACTACGAGCAGTACTTC
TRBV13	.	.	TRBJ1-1	CASSLGTAEAFF	TGTGCCAGCAGCTTAGGGACAGCTGAAGCTTTCTTT
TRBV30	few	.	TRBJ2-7	CAWSVGRGTYEQYF	TGTGCCTGGAGTGTAGGCAGGGGAACCTACGAGCAGTACTTC
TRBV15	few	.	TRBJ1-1	CATSRDRNTEAFF	TGTGCCACCAGCAGAGACAGGAACACTGAAGCTTTCTTT
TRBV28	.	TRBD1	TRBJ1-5	CASSTDRGGNQPQHF	TGTGCCAGCAGCACCGACAGGGGTGGCAATCAGCCCCAGCATTTT
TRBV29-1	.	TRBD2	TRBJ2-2	CSAIRRASGEDTGELFF	TGCAGCGCAATCCGGAGGGCTAGCGGGGAAGACACCGGGGAGCTGTTTTTT
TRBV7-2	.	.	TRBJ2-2	CASGQRLRLKTGELFF	TGTGCCAGCGGGCAGAGACTACGACTAAAGACCGGGGAGCTGTTTTTT
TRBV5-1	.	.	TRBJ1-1	CASSPRGRVGNTEAFF	TGCGCCAGCAGCCCCAGGGGCCGGGTCGGGAACACTGAAGCTTTCTTT
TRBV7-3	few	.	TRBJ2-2	CASSPDTGELFF	TGTGCCAGCAGCCCCGACACCGGGGAGCTGTTTTTT
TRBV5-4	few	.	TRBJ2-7	CASSSLRQGETYEQYF	TGTGCCAGCAGCTCCCTGCGCCAGGGTGAAACCTACGAGCAGTACTTC
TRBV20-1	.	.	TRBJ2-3	CSAETGDTQYF	TGCAGTGCCGAGACCGGGGATACGCAGTATTTT
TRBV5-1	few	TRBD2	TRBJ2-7	CASSLGLAGHFSYEQYF	TGCGCCAGCAGCTTGGGACTAGCGGGGCACTTCTCCTACGAGCAGTACTTC
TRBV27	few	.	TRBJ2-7	CASSPRPLGWGDEQYF	TGTGCCAGCAGTCCCCGCCCTTTAGGATGGGGGGACGAGCAGTACTTC
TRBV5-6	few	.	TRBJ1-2	CASNGGVWGTYGYTF	TGTGCCAGCAACGGGGGGGTTTGGGGTACCTATGGCTACACCTTC
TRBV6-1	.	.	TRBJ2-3	CASIRGISTDTQYF	TGTGCCAGCATCAGAGGAATTAGCACAGATACGCAGTATTTT
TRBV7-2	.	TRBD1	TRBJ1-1	CASSSGQGTEAFF	TGTGCCAGCAGCTCGGGACAGGGGACTGAAGCTTTCTTT
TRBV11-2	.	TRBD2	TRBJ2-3	CASSRYSSGGFLDTQYF	TGTGCCAGCAGCCGTTACTCTAGCGGGGGTTTCTTGGATACGCAGTATTTT
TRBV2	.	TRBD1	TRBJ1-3	CASTRDSGNTIYF	TGTGCCAGCACCAGGGACAGTGGAAACACCATATATTTT
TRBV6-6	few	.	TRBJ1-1	CASSYLRNTEAFF	TGTGCCAGCAGTTACCTAAGGAACACTGAAGCTTTCTTT
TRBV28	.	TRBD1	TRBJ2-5	CASSGTGNLKETQYF	TGTGCCAGCAGTGGGACAGGGAATCTGAAAGAGACCCAGTACTTC
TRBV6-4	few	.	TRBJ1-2	CASSDETVYTF	TGTGCCAGCAGTGACGAGACAGTCTACACCTTC
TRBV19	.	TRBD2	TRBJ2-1	CASSPGTSNNEQFF	TGTGCCAGTAGCCCGGGGACTAGCAACAATGAGCAGTTCTTC
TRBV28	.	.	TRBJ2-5	CASSTPDGRGETQYF	TGTGCCAGCAGTACCCCGGACGGCCGAGGGGAGACCCAGTACTTC
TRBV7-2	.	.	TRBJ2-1	CASRPGGYNEQFF	TGTGCCAGCAGACCTGGGGGGTACAATGAGCAGTTCTTC
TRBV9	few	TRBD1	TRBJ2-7	CASSPSRQGSSYEQYF	TGTGCCAGCAGCCCCAGTAGACAGGGGTCCTCCTACGAGCAGTACTTC
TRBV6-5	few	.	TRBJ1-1	CASSLGQGRDTEAFF	TGTGCCAGCAGTTTAGGACAAGGTCGGGACACTGAAGCTTTCTTT
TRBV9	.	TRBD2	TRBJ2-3	CASSATSGIFADTQYF	TGTGCCAGCAGCGCGACTAGCGGGATATTCGCAGATACGCAGTATTTT
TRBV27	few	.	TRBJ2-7	CASSLGSTGHYEQYF	TGTGCCAGCAGCCTCGGGTCGACAGGCCACTACGAGCAGTACTTC
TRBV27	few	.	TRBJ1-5	CASSFTSAYGPQHF	TGTGCCAGCAGTTTCACTTCTGCCTATGGGCCCCAGCATTTT
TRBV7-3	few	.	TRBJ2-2	CASSLTAGANTGELFF	TGTGCCAGCAGCTTAACAGCAGGGGCGAACACCGGGGAGCTGTTTTTT
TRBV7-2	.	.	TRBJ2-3	CASRLQQGPDTQYF	TGTGCCAGCAGACTCCAACAGGGCCCAGATACGCAGTATTTT
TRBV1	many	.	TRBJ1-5	CTSSYRRGGGQPQHF	TGCACCAGCAGCTACAGGCGAGGGGGCGGTCAGCCCCAGCATTTT
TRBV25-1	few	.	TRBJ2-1	CASSTSYNEQFF	TGTGCCAGCAGTACTAGCTACAATGAGCAGTTCTTC